One and the same sample provided the 6 T cell receptor beta chains below, sequenced in a study of T cells in Graves' hyperthyroidism and ophthalmopathy. Amplification of TCR beta CDR3 regions used RNA as the template. The TCR CDR3 was amplified in a first-round RT-PCR using the HTBI primer set. MiXCR was run by TCRdb on the multiplex PCR reads, yielding one entry per CDR3 protein. Here the sample spans 300,000 to 500,000 distinct CDR3 sequences, around 15% being singletons. The material sequenced was blood. Receptor source: a man aged 50 or older with Graves' ophthalmopathy.

This clonotype was recorded at least ten times. The J gene is TRBJ2-1, the V gene TRBV10-1; 7 bases line up with TRBD2. Trimming took 5 bases from V and 10 from J; bases not matched to a gene: 8. There are 13 residues in the CDR3. CDR1 is WNHNN, CDR2 SYGVQD, per germline (reference sequence). This CDR3 is CASSISGGREQFF. The CDR3 bases are TGCGCCAGCAGTATTTCGGGAGGTCGAGAGCAGTTCTTC.

A few counts support this clonotype. The rearrangement uses TRBV29-1 and TRBJ1-1; 8 bases fit TRBD1. The CDR3 sequence is 12 residues long. Germline V gives CDR1 SQVTM, CDR2 ANQGSEA. The V and J ends lost 7 bases and 8 bases, in that order; junction bases with no gene match: 9. The CDR3 DNA reads as TGCAGCGCTTCAGAAAGGGACAGGGAAGCTTTCTTT. The encoded protein is CSASERDREAFF.

The chain uses TRBV2 and TRBJ2-3, with 8 bases lining up with TRBD2. V lost 2 bases, J lost 2 bases, and 15 bases stayed unmatched. The CDR3 has 19 amino acids. Germline values: CDR1 SNHLY, CDR2 FYNNEI. The CDR3 sequence is CASSEFKGAAGGSTDTQYF. DNA for the CDR3: TGTGCCAGCAGTGAATTTAAGGGCGCGGCGGGAGGTTCCACAGATACGCAGTATTTT.

V and J are TRBV20-1 and TRBJ2-1; D is unresolved. The CDR3 contains 15 residues. V was trimmed by 6 bases and J by 8 bases, leaving 23 bases between them. Per germline, CDR1 DFQATT and CDR2 SNEGSKA (reference sequence). As DNA, the CDR3 is TGCAGTGCCCGCCAAGGAGTCAACGGCGTCCATGAGCAGTTCTTC. Residues: CSARQGVNGVHEQFF.

This clonotype was counted at least ten times. The chain uses TRBV20-1 and TRBJ2-3, with a tentative D call TRBD2 (7 bases). Germline CDR1 and CDR2: DFQATT and SNEGSKA (reference sequence). V dropped 5 bases and J dropped 2 bases, with 17 bases sitting between them. This CDR3 has 15 residues. The CDR3 reads CSAGGDTALTDTQYF. CDR3 DNA: TGCAGTGCTGGGGGGGACACCGCTCTCACAGATACGCAGTATTTT.

This clonotype was observed at least ten times. V is TRBV2 and J is TRBJ2-7; TRBD1 matches 12 bases. V shed 6 bases and J 2 bases; nucleotides not matched to a gene: 5. Germline-derived CDR1 and CDR2 are SNHLY and FYNNEI. The CDR3 has 15 amino acids. The CDR3 DNA reads as TGTGCCAGCAGGACGGGACAGGGGGCGGCCTACGAGCAGTACTTC. Translation: CASRTGQGAAYEQYF.